This T cell receptor beta chain was captured by sequencing in a study of CD8+CD57+ T cells in acquired aplastic anemia listed by TCRdb under 2018. Study-level background: Extracted DNA from sorted CD4+ and CD8+ cells averaged about 2.9 ug, ranging from about 0.2 to 30 ug.

The study deep-sequenced TCR repertoires of sorted CD4+ and CD8+ blood T cells from severe aplastic anemia patients and healthy subjects. Ficoll-Paque density gradient centrifugation was used to isolate peripheral blood mononuclear cells. Before DNA was extracted, CD4+ and CD8+ T cells were sorted using either FACS or magnetic beads. Findings and caveats that apply to the study as a whole: Between patients and healthy controls, no significant difference in CD8+ Simpson's diversity was found (P=0.060). Although around 30 CD8+ CDR3 sequences were shared by patients and controls, these sequences appeared highly expressed in patients and within the immunodominant clones of patients.

This clonotype was recorded a few times. Its specific antigen is unknown. No base qualities exist here, and no much larger clone lies one base off it. The V and J ends are trimmed by 2 bases and 6 bases, leaving 11 bases between them. Including cysteine and phenylalanine, the CDR3 has 14 amino acids. Here the CDR3 DNA is all that survives: 42 bases in frame from base 1. As encoded in the germline V gene, CDR1 is ENHRY while CDR2 is SYGVKD. Profiling of TCR beta VDJ combinations and CDR3 sequences used genomic DNA as the template. An Illumina HiSeq 2000 was used for TCR repertoire sequencing. The paper's processing steps were these. TRBV/TRBJ rearrangement plots, CDR3 size and DJ length profiles, and Simpson's diversity index were used to evaluate the repertoires. The most abundant DNA sequence in the deep sequencing data was defined as the immunodominant clone. CDR3 amino acid sequences were screened for sharing across subjects and were compared with published repertoires and the VDJdb database. TCRdb trimmed the raw reads at Q25, called clones with MiXCR and kept productive beta chains. Identical CDR3 proteins give one entry, which carries the most common genes and DNA. The authors' filters were not applied to this entry. The sample table lists 200,000 or so distinct CDR3 sequences, 64% of them with a count of one. 40% to 55% of the sample is taken by the ten largest.

The receptor was derived from a human donor with severe aplastic anemia or a healthy control (not recorded which). The receptor chain draws on TRBV10-3 and TRBJ1-5, with TRBD1 as a weak D call on 5 bases. The sample taken for sequencing was sorted CD4+, CD8+, or CD8+CD57+ T cells (not recorded which) from PBMCs. The CDR3 in this case is CAISEGAPGQPQHF. The sequenced DNA: TGTGCCATCAGTGAGGGGGCGCCCGGTCAGCCCCAGCATTTT.